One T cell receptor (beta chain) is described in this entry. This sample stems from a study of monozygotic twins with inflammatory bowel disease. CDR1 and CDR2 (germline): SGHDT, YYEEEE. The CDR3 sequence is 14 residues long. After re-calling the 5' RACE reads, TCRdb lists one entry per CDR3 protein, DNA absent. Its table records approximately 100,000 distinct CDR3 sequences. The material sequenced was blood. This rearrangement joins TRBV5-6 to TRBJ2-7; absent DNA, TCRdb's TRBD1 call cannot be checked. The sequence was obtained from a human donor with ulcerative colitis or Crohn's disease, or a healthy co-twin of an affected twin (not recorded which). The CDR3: CASSFWDRGGEQYF.